This TCR beta chain was sequenced in a study of blood T cell repertoires in COVID-19 (dated by TCRdb to between 2020 and 2021). About the investigation overall: Samples covering the acute and convalescent phases of COVID-19 were provided by collaborators in the United States, Italy and Spain. The prospective study material was composed of cDNA or gDNA derived from T cells, B-cell-depleted T cells, or PBMCs. The dataset comprised deeply sampled blood TCRbeta repertoires from subjects exposed to, actively infected with, or recovered from COVID-19. A freely available public database, intended as a resource for researchers studying the immune response to SARS-CoV-2, is where the repertoires were released. Samples were obtained from the ongoing ImmuneRACE study (first 160 participants) and from over 1,000 subjects provided by 6 global collaborators. The sample metadata nearly always contained a de-identified subject ID, COVID-19 status, age in years and sex. Where HLA class I and class II types were available, the types were taken from metadata supplied by the sample provider, not from assay-based typing.

The paper's findings and limits, for the study overall: How much clinical and demographic metadata was included differed by source and by participant, and the metadata was provided uncurated.

About this clone itself: Its recognized antigen is unknown. No per-base quality is available; no much larger clone lies one base away.

The immunoSEQ Assay, a bias-controlled multiplex PCR, was used to amplify TCRbeta CDR3 regions from genomic DNA. The study's own analysis went as follows. Within the assay, amplification of reference gene primers was used to estimate how many nucleated cells each sample contained. Sequence reads were collapsed and filtered to measure the absolute abundance of every unique TCRbeta CDR3 rearrangement. For each sample, productive Simpson clonality was calculated by taking the square root of Simpson's diversity index across productive rearrangements. TCRdb's version of the immuneACCESS table is confined to in-frame rearrangements and falls short of the full clone set. An unresolved V gene accounts for under half of the shortfall where checked; the remainder is of unknown origin. The V and J calls and the clone size are those of that table, but D and trimming were determined from the DNA. This sample holds tens of thousands of clones; approximately 77% were observed only once. About 32% of the sample is taken by the ten largest.

Collaborating institutions collected whole blood in K2EDTA tubes following their own protocols. For TCRbeta analysis, collaborators shipped samples in one of three forms: frozen whole blood, isolated PBMCs, or DNA extracted from either of those sample types. Sequenced: peripheral blood. This sequence was found in a human donor in a cohort sampled during active COVID-19.

The DNA is as follows: TGTGCCAGCAGTTTATTTGGGGCTGGGATGAACACTGAAGCTTTCTTT. The encoded protein is CASSLFGAGMNTEAFF. This receptor chain uses TRBV27 and TRBJ1-1; the D gene is perhaps TRBD1, on 5 matching bases. Its CDR3 holds 16 amino acids, cysteine through phenylalanine. Only the CDR3 portion is preserved as DNA: 48 bases, with reading frame beginning at the first base. CDR1 is given as MNHEY and CDR2 as SMNVEV, both from the germline V gene (reference sequence). The V and J ends are trimmed by 1 base and 0 bases, leaving 12 bases between them.